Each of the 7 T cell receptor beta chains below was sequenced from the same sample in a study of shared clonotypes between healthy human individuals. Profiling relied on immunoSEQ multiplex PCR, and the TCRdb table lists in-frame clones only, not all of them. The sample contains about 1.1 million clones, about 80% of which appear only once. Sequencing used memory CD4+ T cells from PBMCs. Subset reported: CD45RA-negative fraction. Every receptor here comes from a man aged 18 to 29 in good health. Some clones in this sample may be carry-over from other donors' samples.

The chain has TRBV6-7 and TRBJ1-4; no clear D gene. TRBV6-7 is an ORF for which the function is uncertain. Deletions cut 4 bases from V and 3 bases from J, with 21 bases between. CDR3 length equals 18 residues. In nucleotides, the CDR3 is TGTGCCAGCAGTTCCCGAACGACGCCGTACATATCTAATGAAAAACTGTTTTTT. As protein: CASSSRTTPYISNEKLFF.

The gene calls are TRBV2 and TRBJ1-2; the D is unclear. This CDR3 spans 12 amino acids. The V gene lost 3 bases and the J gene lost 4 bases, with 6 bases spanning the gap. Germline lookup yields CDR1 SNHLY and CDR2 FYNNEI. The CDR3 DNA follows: TGTGCCAGCAGTGACAGGCCCTATGGCTACACCTTC. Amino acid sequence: CASSDRPYGYTF.

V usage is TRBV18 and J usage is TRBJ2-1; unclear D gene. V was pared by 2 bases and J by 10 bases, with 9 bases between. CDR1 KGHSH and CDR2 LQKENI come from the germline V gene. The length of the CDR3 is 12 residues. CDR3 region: CASSPGVTEQFF. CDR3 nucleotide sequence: TGTGCCAGCTCACCAGGGGTTACGGAGCAGTTCTTC.

CDR3 loop: CASSWRSGELFF. CDR3 nucleotide sequence: TGTGCCAGCAGTTGGCGTTCCGGGGAGCTGTTTTTT. J is TRBJ2-2 and V is TRBV6-6; the D is unclear. The CDR3 has 12 amino acids. CDR1 is MNHNY, CDR2 SVGAGI, per germline (reference sequence). Trimming removed 4 bases from V and 6 bases from J, with 6 bases in between.

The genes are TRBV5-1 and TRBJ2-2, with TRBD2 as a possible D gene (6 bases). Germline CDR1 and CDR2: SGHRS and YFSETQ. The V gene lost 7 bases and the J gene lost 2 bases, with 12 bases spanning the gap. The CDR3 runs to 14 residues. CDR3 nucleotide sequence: TGCGCCAGCCTCGGTAGCGGCAACACCGGGGAGCTGTTTTTT. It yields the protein CASLGSGNTGELFF.

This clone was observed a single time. CDR3 in DNA: TGCAGCGTTAACAGGGGACCTTCTGAGACCCAGTACTTC. Encoded protein: CSVNRGPSETQYF. The rearrangement links TRBV29-1 to TRBJ2-5; 7 bases are a match to TRBD1. The CDR3 consists of 13 residues. The ends lost 5 bases at V and 5 bases at J; junction bases unmatched: 8. Per germline, CDR1 SQVTM and CDR2 ANQGSEA. The entire variable domain, with the rest obtained from reference TRBV29-1 and TRBJ2-5, is as follows: SAVISQKPSRDICQRGTSLTIQCQVDSQVTMMFWYRQQPGQSLTLIATANQGSEATYESGFVIDKFPISRPNLTFSTLTVSNMSPEDSSIYLCSVNRGPSETQYFGPGTRLLVL.

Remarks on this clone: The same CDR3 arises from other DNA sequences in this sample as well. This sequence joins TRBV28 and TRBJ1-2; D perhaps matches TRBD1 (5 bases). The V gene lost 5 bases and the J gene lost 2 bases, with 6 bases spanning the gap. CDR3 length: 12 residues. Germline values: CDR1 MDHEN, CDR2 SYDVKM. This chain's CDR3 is CASSRDNYGYTF. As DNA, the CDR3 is TGTGCCAGCAGTCGGGACAACTATGGCTACACCTTC.